This TCR beta chain was observed in a study of CD8 T cells in Susac syndrome. For the study at large: Blood was drawn from Susac syndrome patients while they were therapy-naive, on corticosteroids, or on intravenous immunoglobulin alone.

The Susac syndrome patients fit the recently defined diagnostic criteria for definite or probable disease. The CDR3 contains 13 residues. Trimming took off 5 bases at V and 2 bases at J, with 10 bases between the two ends. The germline V gene has CDR1 LGHDT and CDR2 YNNKEL (reference sequence). RNA in amounts of roughly 0.5 to 1 ug was reverse transcribed with random hexamers. Using its own MiXCR run on the immunoSEQ multiplex PCR reads, TCRdb lists one record per CDR3 protein. The data hold over 65,000 distinct CDR3 sequences, with roughly 91% observed a single time. The material sequenced was CD4+ T cells from PBMCs. The source of this sequence is a human donor with Susac syndrome. The chain joins TRBV3-1 to TRBJ2-7; D might be TRBD1 or TRBD2, each matching 5 bases. CDR3 region: CASSDLGAYEQYF. CDR3 sequence (DNA): TGTGCCAGCAGCGACCTGGGGGCCTACGAGCAGTACTTC.